Reported below is one T cell receptor (beta chain). Its antigen is still unknown. The CDR3 has 13 residues. Germline V gives CDR1 ENHRY, CDR2 SYGVKD. After removal of 6 bases from V and 2 bases from J, the junction contained 4 bases not matched to a gene. The sample comes from a study of cytotoxic CD8 clonotypes in ibrutinib-treated CLL. Across the whole study: Responses comprised 24 partial and 2 complete; at median about 71 months, about 14 remained remitted and about 12 progressed.

Depths of 1 in 200,000 to 1 in 1 million T cells were the sequencing target. Data came from immunoSEQ multiplex PCR; TCRdb stores just in-frame clones and leaves some out. The sample includes approximately 150,000 clones, around three quarters of them seen just once. Notes on the study in general: Clonality rose at ibrutinib response, held steady in sustained remission, and fell toward baseline at progression.

This chain joins TRBV10-3 and TRBJ2-7; 7 positions agree with TRBD1. This sample comprised PBMCs, obtained after 12 months of ibrutinib treatment. The TCR was taken from a human donor with chronic lymphocytic leukemia. The DNA of the CDR3 is TGTGCCATCAGGAACACAGGGGCCTACGAGCAGTACTTC. It codes for CAIRNTGAYEQYF.